This T cell receptor beta chain came from a study of cytomegalovirus exposure and HLA in healthy donors (dated by TCRdb to 2016 to 2017). Context from the whole study: In an earlier analysis of approximately 640 of the donors, 250 to 350 Gb of sequence data and 90 million to 120 million unique TCR beta sequences from about 190 million T cells were reported. About 300 gigabases of sequencing data and tens of millions of unique TCR sequences were included in an early release covering around 650 HLA-typed donors. Of the roughly 420 genotyped donors, less than 90% were placed in the genetic ancestry cluster associated with self-reported Caucasian donors. The study was designed to test whether signatures of past pathogen exposure could be identified by cataloging public T cell receptors. The study used immunosequencing to profile the T cell repertoires of hundreds of subjects and linked those repertoires to cytomegalovirus serostatus. A separate validation cohort of 90 to 150 different subjects was used in addition to the roughly 670-subject first cohort. To predict cytomegalovirus infection status, the study combined high-throughput TCR immunosequencing, statistical association of individual TCRs with disease status, and machine learning. A later analysis re-examined previously published TCR beta repertoires from more than 550 donors and added high-resolution HLA genotyping to investigate patterns of TCR occurrence. The later analysis used no new phenotypic data to find candidate immune exposures, relying instead on TCR beta sequences and their occurrence across donors. To decide whether each TCR beta V gene segment behaved as functional or pseudogenic, an earlier analysis of nearly 600 of the donors relied on high-throughput TCR beta sequencing. Donor age, sex, ethnicity and CMV serostatus were compiled together with the repertoire data. In a later genetic analysis, genome-wide SNP genotypes for about three fifths of the roughly 670 donors were used, and that subset was treated as a discovery cohort. All discovery cohort repertoires had been generated using a single sequencing platform. HLA typing covered class I and class II loci at four-digit resolution. Typing coverage varied by locus: roughly 629-630 donors for A, B, C, DRB1 and DQB1; approximately 500 for DQA1; about 570 for DPA1; around 490 for DPB1. About five DR-DQ haplotypes were treated as single units for association and clustering because of strong linkage in the cohort. Across 300 to 400 genotyped donors of the cohort, an average of approximately 240,000 unique TCR beta nucleotide sequences per donor were sequenced, and roughly 20% of those sequences were non-productive. Broad study findings and their caveats: A group of highly shared sequence variants was considered likely to be a technical artifact of the sequencing pipeline. According to the authors, the approach could potentially be generalized to other disease states and immunological phenotypes. A few of the identified cytomegalovirus-associated TCR beta chains were confirmed in vitro to be specific for cytomegalovirus antigens. A later analysis found that most CMV-associated TCR beta chains appeared HLA-restricted, with HLA associations seemingly driven largely by CMV exposure. Assigning TCR associations to individual alleles was difficult when HLA alleles, especially DR and DQ, strongly co-occurred. According to a later genetic analysis, donors in an Asian-associated ancestry cluster had fewer N-insertions in productive TCRs than the approximately 700-donor mean. An earlier analysis of approximately 540 of the donors showed that most TCR beta V segments appeared in productive rearrangements either about 90% or about 30% of the time, which broadly matched IMGT annotations. In a later genetic analysis, a missense DCLRE1C variant was associated with V-gene and J-gene trimming of TCR beta chains, and the association was replicated in an independent cohort. A later analysis found that HLA-associated TCR beta chains were more clonally expanded and had lower generation probabilities than equally common non-associated chains. Correlated functional status among segregating V segments might be attributable to linkage disequilibrium, but an unknown experimental factor could not be ruled out. Because counts were too low, 15 to 20 rarely observed V segments, including chromosome 9 orphons, were excluded from the earlier analysis of around 640 of the donors. Most TCR sequences were observed very rarely across donors, whereas some public TCRs were present in many individuals. A later analysis reported that several top co-occurrence clusters appeared linked to parvovirus B19, influenza, CMV and Epstein-Barr virus. A further reported finding was that TCR beta sequences accurately predicted the HLA-A and HLA-B alleles for most subjects in the first cohort. Because HLA typing was unavailable for some donors at each locus, only the typed subset was used in association tests. The presence/absence analyses assumed that sequencing depth was roughly uniform across donors, and that assumption may not be true. A total of some 180 TCR beta chains were listed by the study as associated with cytomegalovirus. The classifier was reported to diagnose cytomegalovirus status with high specificity and sensitivity in both the original and validation cohorts. The only immune exposure information available for the cohort was CMV serostatus. Specific HLA alleles were associated with about 17,000 TCR beta sequences at a false discovery rate of 0.05 in a later analysis. In this cohort, only TCR beta chains were sequenced, and detectable features were limited by the absence of alpha or paired-chain data. A later analysis found that TCR association rates varied across HLA loci, with DRB1 alleles showing the most associated TCRs and HLA-C alleles the fewest.

Comments on this clone: The specificity of this receptor is unknown. No quality values exist for individual bases; no much larger clone is one base distant.

Library method: the immunoSEQ multiplex PCR assay. For the multiplex PCR, a mixture combining 60 forward primers for TCR Vbeta segments and 13 reverse primers for TCR Jbeta segments was used. A multiplex PCR assay on genomic DNA amplified the CDR3 region of rearranged TCR beta genes. On the Illumina HiSeq System, the amplified TCR beta libraries were sequenced as 87-base-pair reads. The source study handled its data this way. Across the 700 or so repertoires, a later analysis counted 80 million or so unique TCR beta chains, approximately 10 million of which were shared by at least two donors. Raw reads were error-corrected and collapsed into unique sequences with a nearest-neighbor algorithm that merged closely related sequences to remove PCR and sequencing errors. V, D and J gene segments were assigned by aligning CDR3 sequences to IMGT reference sequences. Each retained sequence needed at least a six-nucleotide match to both a V gene segment and a J gene segment. A rearrangement was called productive if the CDR3 had no stop codons and remained in frame with V and J, and every other rearrangement was called non-productive. Following IMGT convention, CDR3 was defined as the stretch from the second conserved V-encoded cysteine up to the conserved J-encoded phenylalanine. The earlier analysis of about 530 of the donors excluded any sequence lacking an unambiguous match to a single V gene segment. An earlier analysis of a few hundred of the donors called V segments functional above 56.7% productive rearrangements and segregating when the between-donor standard deviation exceeded 5%. A statistical classification framework was developed to diagnose cytomegalovirus status using the catalog of TCR beta chain sequences. A later analysis assigned V and J genes by comparing TCR nucleotide sequences with IMGT/GENE-DB human TR gene sequences. In a later analysis, CDR3 sequences and most-parsimonious VDJ recombination scenarios were assigned using the TCRdist pipeline. A later analysis defined each TCR beta chain by its CDR3 amino acid sequence plus V-gene family, and excluded reads lacking a unique V-gene family. As a way to deal with suspected cross-contamination and a sequencing artifact, a later analysis dropped roughly 600 nucleotide sequences that were highly shared and had low generation probability. For each public chain, a later analysis derived a clonal expansion index from normalized ranks of inferred template counts within each repertoire. In a later analysis, generation probabilities were computed using a VDJ recombination model fitted to out-of-frame rearrangements, and the results were checked against IGoR. In a later analysis, hypergeometric tests were used to score TCR-TCR, TCR-HLA and TCR-CMV co-occurrence, with a repertoire-size bias correction applied to TCR pairs. To estimate false discovery rates, a later analysis permuted the HLA or CMV assignments 20 times. In a later analysis, co-occurring TCRs were grouped using DBSCAN, with TCRdist sequence similarity added in when clustering inside HLA-allele-positive subsets. Co-occurrence clustering excluded repertoires with fewer than 30,000 or more than 120,000 public chains, plus five with anomalous nucleotide sharing. Drawn from immuneACCESS, this table holds only the in-frame rearrangements with V and J called that TCRdb kept. Clones are partly lost; checked studies trace under half to an unresolved V gene and leave the rest unexplained. V and J calls plus clone size are reproduced from that table; the DNA served to infer D and trimming. For this sample the table gives approximately 40,000 clones, of which 86% were detected only once. The ten largest clones add up to about 10% of the sample.

The cohort comprised 710 or so healthy bone marrow donors. At the time of sampling, all cohort members were nominally healthy, though unrecorded immune exposures were likely present. The donor was CMV seropositive and was included in the group of 250 to 300 seropositive cohort members. Every donor gave a peripheral blood sample, and the peripheral blood mononuclear cells from that sample were used for TCR beta sequencing. The Qiagen DNeasy Blood Extraction Kit was used to extract genomic DNA from the blood cell samples. Sequencing was carried out using PBMCs. This clonotype originated in a woman between 40 and 55 years old in good health and CMV-seropositive.

At the DNA level, the sequence is TGTGCCAGCAGCGTAGGTAGCGGGGGGGCTTCCGGGGAGCTGTTTTTT. The encoded protein is CASSVGSGGASGELFF. The sequence links TRBV9 to TRBJ2-2; TRBD2 aligns with 11 central bases. Clipping removes 0 bases from V and 6 bases from J, with 4 as the unmatched junction base count. From cysteine to phenylalanine, the CDR3 is 16 amino acids long. Just CDR3 DNA is preserved here, 48 bases in frame from base 1. The germline V gene encodes CDR1 SGDLS and CDR2 YYNGEE.